Following are 28 T cell receptor beta chains from one sample sequenced in a study of metastatic and nonmetastatic thyroid tumors. TCRdb re-called clones via MiXCR from the PCR reads. Of around 46,000 clones in the sample, approximately 24% are singletons; the top ten hold under 4%. Prior to thyroid surgery, none of the patients had received any treatment. What was sequenced was blood. The receptors stem from a male donor with papillary thyroid cancer or a benign thyroid nodule (not recorded which). Some clones in this sample may be carry-over from other donors' samples.

This clone has at least ten counts. The chain has TRBV11-3 and TRBJ2-3; D is unresolved. V lost 2 bases to trimming and J lost 4 bases, with 7 bases between them. In germline, CDR1 is SGHNT, CDR2 YENEEA. The CDR3 has 13 amino acids. The CDR3 DNA follows: TGTGCCAGCAGCTTATTTGGCTCAGATACGCAGTATTTT. Translation gives CASSLFGSDTQYF.

This clone was counted between two and nine times. The J gene is TRBJ1-6, the V gene TRBV6-1; 9 bases match TRBD1. CDR3 length: 17 residues. J gave up 9 bases and V 4 bases, and 13 bases lay outside the gene matches. CDR1 is MNHNS and CDR2 is SASEGT in the germline V gene. The CDR3 is CASSVEGNRDRASPLHF. The CDR3 DNA is TGTGCCAGCAGTGTAGAAGGGAACCGGGACAGGGCTTCACCCCTCCACTTT.

In its sample, this clone was seen once. This rearrangement joins TRBV28 to TRBJ1-5; the D gene is possibly TRBD1 (6 bases). Germline CDR1 is MDHEN and CDR2 is SYDVKM. This CDR3 is 16 amino acids long. CDR3 nucleotide sequence: TGTGTCGGGGGGGTAGAAGGGGGTCCGGGTGGTCAGCCCCAGCATTTT. Translated, it gives CVGGVEGGPGGQPQHF.

This clone was recorded many times. This rearrangement joins TRBV20-1 to TRBJ1-6, with D unclear. The CDR3 spans 14 residues. V was shortened by 3 bases and J by 9 bases, with 15 bases between the two germline ends. Germline CDR1 and CDR2: DFQATT and SNEGSKA (reference sequence). CDR3 coding DNA: TGCAGTGCTAGCCTTCACCAGGAGGGTTCACCCCTCCACTTT. Protein: CSASLHQEGSPLHF.

This clone was found many times. The V gene is TRBV30, the J gene TRBJ2-3, with 9 bases matching TRBD2. CDR1 is GTSNPN and CDR2 is SVGIG in the germline V gene (reference sequence). CDR3 length: 17 amino acids. The trim removed 6 bases at V and 5 bases at J, leaving 18 bases unmatched. The CDR3: CACTPIAGVLWGDTQYF. As DNA, the CDR3 is TGTGCCTGTACCCCTATAGCGGGAGTACTTTGGGGAGATACGCAGTATTTT.

This rearrangement joins TRBV3-1 to TRBJ2-5; 9 bases map to TRBD2. V trimming: 1 base; J trimming: 5 bases; junction bases outside the gene matches: 8. The CDR3 is 16 residues long. Germline V gene data show CDR1 as LGHDT and CDR2 as YNNKEL (reference sequence). CDR3 residues: CASSQASGTGSETQYF. CDR3 coding DNA: TGTGCCAGCAGCCAAGCTAGCGGGACTGGAAGTGAGACCCAGTACTTC.

Concerning this clone: Since a much larger clone is just one base distant, this may be a read error. The rearrangement links TRBV6-4 to TRBJ2-3, with 9 bases that match TRBD1. The CDR3 runs 15 residues. With V trimmed by 2 bases and J by 4 bases, 4 bases remained unmatched. Per the germline V gene, CDR1 is MRHNA and CDR2 is SNTAGT. The CDR3 sequence: CASSDNRQGADTQYF. CDR3 in DNA: TGTGCCAGCAGTGACAATAGACAGGGGGCAGATACGCAGTATTTT.

In this sample, this clone turned up many times. For the CDR3, the DNA is TGTGCCACCAGCGCAGACAGGGGGGGCTACAATGAGCAGTTCTTC. Translating it yields CATSADRGGYNEQFF. The rearrangement joins TRBV15 to TRBJ2-1; 9 bases fit TRBD1. CDR1 is LNHNV, CDR2 YYDKDF, per germline (reference sequence). J gave up 3 bases and V 5 bases, and 5 bases lay outside the gene matches. The CDR3 runs 15 residues. Complete variable domain (other parts from reference TRBV15 and TRBJ2-1): DAMVIQNPRYQVTQFGKPVTLSCSQTLNHNVMYWYQQKSSQAPKLLFHYYDKDFNNEADTPDNFQSRRPNTSFCFLDIRSPGLGDTAMYLCATSADRGGYNEQFFGPGTRLTVL.

This clone was picked up a small number of times. The rearrangement links TRBV10-2 to TRBJ2-7, with D possibly TRBD1 on 5 matching bases. The CDR3 runs 13 residues. V was cut by 5 bases and J by 1 base, with 9 bases left in between. Germline lookup yields CDR1 WSHSY and CDR2 SAAADI. The CDR3 DNA is TGCGCCAGCAGTAGACAGACGTCCTACGAGCAGTACTTC. Translating it yields CASSRQTSYEQYF.

This clone was detected ten times or more. The chain recombines TRBV20-1 with TRBJ2-2, with D unresolved. CDR1 and CDR2 from the germline V gene are DFQATT and SNEGSKA (reference sequence). The V and J ends lost 6 bases and 5 bases respectively, with 22 bases between them. This CDR3 contains 16 residues. CDR3 sequence: CSAAPPGSLPTGELFF. As DNA, the CDR3 is TGCAGTGCGGCCCCCCCAGGATCCCTTCCTACCGGGGAGCTGTTTTTT.

There are many counts of this clone. The chain combines TRBV6-1 with TRBJ1-2, with 11 nucleotides matching TRBD1. V lost 5 bases to trimming and J lost 8 bases; unmatched junction nucleotides: 4. In germline, CDR1 is MNHNS, CDR2 SASEGT. The CDR3 has 13 amino acids. The CDR3 sequence is CASSWDRGAGYTF. DNA of the CDR3: TGTGCCAGCAGTTGGGACAGGGGGGCCGGCTACACCTTC.

This sequence joins TRBV30 and TRBJ1-2, with D unresolved. The ends were cut back, 5 bases at V and 5 bases at J, with 18 bases in the middle. The CDR3 consists of 14 residues. Looked up from germline, CDR1 is GTSNPN and CDR2 is SVGIG (reference sequence). In DNA, the CDR3 is TGTGCCTGGGCTCCCGACACCGGCTCATATGGCTACACCTTC. As protein: CAWAPDTGSYGYTF.

J is TRBJ2-7 and V is TRBV4-3; 8 bases line up with TRBD1. The CDR3 has 16 amino acids. V lost 5 bases to trimming and J lost 3 bases; unmatched junction nucleotides: 12. Germline lookup yields CDR1 LGHNA and CDR2 YSLEER. CDR3 DNA sequence: TGCGCCAGCAGCTGGGACCGGGGGACAGGATACTACGAGCAGTACTTC. This translates into CASSWDRGTGYYEQYF.

This clone was counted many times. This sequence joins TRBV4-1 and TRBJ1-2; 7 nucleotides line up with TRBD1. CDR1 and CDR2 (germline): MGHRA, YSYEKL. Losses at the gene ends were 1 base for V and 2 bases for J; bases not matched to a gene: 7. The CDR3 runs to 16 residues. The CDR3: CASSQGRQGLNYGYTF. DNA for the CDR3: TGCGCCAGCAGCCAAGGGAGACAGGGACTGAACTATGGCTACACCTTC.

This clone came up many times. This rearrangement joins TRBV4-1 to TRBJ2-1; 7 bases match TRBD1. This CDR3 has 17 amino acids. V dropped 2 bases and J dropped 0; count of bases not matched to a gene: 7. Per the germline V gene, CDR1 is MGHRA and CDR2 is YSYEKL. CDR3 sequence: CASSQLSGQSSYNEQFF. The CDR3 nucleotides read TGCGCCAGCAGCCAACTCTCGGGACAGAGCTCCTACAATGAGCAGTTCTTC.

This clone was counted ten times or more. The chain recombines TRBV7-6 with TRBJ2-7, with 11 bases identical to TRBD1. CDR1 is SGHVS, CDR2 FNYEAQ, per germline. J gave up 2 bases and V 5 bases, and 5 bases lay outside the gene matches. The CDR3 extends over 15 amino acids. The CDR3 coding sequence is TGTGCCAGCAGCCGAGGGACAGGGGGACCCTACGAGCAGTACTTC. Amino acids: CASSRGTGGPYEQYF.

This clone was counted at least ten times. The chain recombines TRBV28 with TRBJ2-7; a possible D gene is TRBD2 (7 bases). In germline, CDR1 is MDHEN, CDR2 SYDVKM. V dropped 4 bases and J dropped 3 bases, with 22 bases sitting between them. The CDR3 sequence is 17 residues long. This CDR3 reads CASSSVGGAGTYYEQYF. The CDR3 region has the DNA TGTGCCAGCAGTTCCGTGGGGGGGGCGGGAACCTACTACGAGCAGTACTTC.

This clone rates as medium-sized. Within the sample, other DNA sequences also encode this same CDR3. The chain joins TRBV6-1 to TRBJ2-5, with 8 positions matching TRBD2. The CDR3 runs to 15 residues. Germline values: CDR1 MNHNS, CDR2 SASEGT. The V segment lost 3 bases and the J segment 2 bases; nucleotides outside the gene matches: 5. The CDR3 sequence: CASSEVGGGQETQYF. DNA of the CDR3: TGTGCCAGCAGTGAGGTCGGGGGGGGTCAAGAGACCCAGTACTTC.

The rearrangement links TRBV18 to TRBJ2-2; D call uncertain. In germline, CDR1 is KGHSH, CDR2 LQKENI. V dropped 5 bases and J dropped 2 bases, with 6 bases sitting between them. The CDR3 sequence is 13 residues long. CDR3 residues: CASSDANTGELFF. In DNA form, the CDR3 reads TGTGCCAGCTCAGATGCCAACACCGGGGAGCTGTTTTTT.

J is TRBJ2-7 and V is TRBV12-3 or TRBV12-4, with D unclear. The CDR3 length is 11 residues. Trimming removed 4 bases at V and 1 base at J, with 2 bases between. The CDR3 DNA reads TGTGCCAGCAGTTATTCCTACGAGCAGTACTTC. This sequence encodes CASSYSYEQYF.

The rearrangement links TRBV27 to TRBJ1-2; D may be TRBD1 (6 bases). This CDR3 spans 15 amino acids. The germline gives CDR1 MNHEY, CDR2 SMNVEV (reference sequence). The germline V and J ends were trimmed by 5 bases and 8 bases, with 21 bases remaining between them. Here the CDR3 DNA reads TGTGCCAGCAGTCCGGGACAAGGAGGGTTTGGGGGCTACACCTTC. This translates into CASSPGQGGFGGYTF.

The gene calls are TRBV3-1 and TRBJ2-7; D unresolved. This CDR3 has 13 residues. The germline CDR1 and CDR2 sequences are LGHDT and YNNKEL (reference sequence). V lost 1 base and J 6 bases, leaving 10 bases between the germline ends. The CDR3 region has the DNA TGTGCCAGCAGCCAAGTTGATATAAGCGAGCAGTACTTC. Amino acid sequence: CASSQVDISEQYF.

This clone was observed many times. A read error is possible here, since a much larger clone lies one base away. Other DNA sequences in the sample encode the same CDR3. The chain recombines TRBV3-1 with TRBJ1-6, with 8 bases that match TRBD1. CDR1 and CDR2 from the germline V gene are LGHDT and YNNKEL (reference sequence). The CDR3 runs 16 residues. CDR3: CASSYTGTGYHSPLHF. CDR3 in DNA: TGTGCCAGCAGCTATACCGGGACAGGATACCATTCACCTCTCCACTTT.

This clone was seen many times. The chain uses TRBV30 and TRBJ2-2; TRBD2 matches at 8 bases. The CDR3 is 14 amino acids. After removal of 8 bases from V and 7 bases from J, the junction contained 12 bases not matched to a gene. The germline gives CDR1 GTSNPN, CDR2 SVGIG (reference sequence). This chain's CDR3 is CARRREGRGGELFF. CDR3 bases: TGTGCCCGCAGACGGGAGGGCCGGGGCGGGGAGCTGTTTTTT.

This clone has at least ten counts. The rearrangement uses TRBV5-4 and TRBJ1-3; D not certain. The V end was cut by 5 bases, the J end by 4 bases, with 10 bases between. Germline V gene lookup returns CDR1 SGHNT and CDR2 YYREEE (reference sequence). The CDR3 has 13 amino acids. The DNA for the CDR3 is TGTGCCAGCAGGTCAAGACCCGGAAACACCATATATTTT. Encoded protein: CASRSRPGNTIYF.

The chain joins TRBV5-1 to TRBJ2-5, with D unresolved. CDR3 length: 13 amino acids. Looked up from germline, CDR1 is SGHRS and CDR2 is YFSETQ. V shed 1 base and J shed 3 bases, with 7 bases lying between them. Here the CDR3 reads CASSLLVKETQYF. The CDR3 nucleotides read TGCGCCAGCAGCTTGTTGGTTAAAGAGACCCAGTACTTC.

The chain links TRBV9 to TRBJ2-7; 10 nucleotides match TRBD2. The V gene's germline CDR1 is SGDLS and CDR2 YYNGEE. The CDR3 length is 16 residues. V dropped 0 bases and J dropped 7; count of bases not matched to a gene: 10. CDR3 amino acids: CASSVVASGSLGEQYF. CDR3 nucleotide sequence: TGTGCCAGCAGCGTAGTGGCTAGCGGGAGTCTAGGGGAGCAGTACTTC.

The chain couples TRBV6-5 to TRBJ1-2, with D perhaps TRBD1 (5 bases). There are 13 residues in the CDR3. CDR1 and CDR2 (germline): MNHEY, SVGAGI. V was trimmed by 5 bases and J by 7 bases, leaving 14 bases between them. CDR3 sequence: CASSLRGEGGYTF. As DNA, the CDR3 is TGTGCCAGCAGTCTACGGGGGGAGGGTGGCTACACCTTC.